A selection of T cell receptor beta chains follows, all from one sample in a study of T cells in Graves' hyperthyroidism and ophthalmopathy. TCRdb independently ran MiXCR on the multiplex PCR reads; one entry per CDR3 protein. The sample lists approximately 500,000 distinct CDR3 sequences; approximately 44% were seen once. The sequenced sample was peripheral blood or thyroid tissue (not recorded which). The source of these receptors is a young woman with Graves' hyperthyroidism. The CDR3 runs from the conserved cysteine through the conserved F or W. Each record gives: clone size, D gene, J gene, V gene, CDR3 protein, CDR3 DNA. D genes are given only for firm matches. Not every row has a clone size; where given, it reads once, few, many or a size class.

. | TRBD2 | TRBJ2-5 | TRBV20-1 | CSASSATSGRLETQYF | TGCAGTGCCAGCAGTGCAACTAGCGGGAGATTAGAGACCCAGTACTTC
many | . | TRBJ2-5 | TRBV5-8 | CASSSGPGAAGETQYF | TGTGCCAGCAGCTCGGGGCCGGGGGCGGCGGGAGAGACCCAGTACTTC
. | TRBD1 | TRBJ2-5 | TRBV29-1 | CSVETGTGDGETQYF | TGCAGCGTAGAAACCGGGACAGGGGATGGGGAGACCCAGTACTTC
many | . | TRBJ1-2 | TRBV20-1 | CSVRGGGYTF | TGCAGTGTACGGGGAGGTGGCTACACCTTC
many | . | TRBJ1-6 | TRBV29-1 | CSVREAYNSPLHF | TGCAGCGTTCGAGAAGCCTATAATTCACCCCTCCACTTT
many | . | TRBJ1-5 | TRBV6-5 | CASGKGTGGNQPQHF | TGTGCCAGCGGAAAGGGTACGGGAGGCAATCAGCCCCAGCATTTT
many | TRBD2 | TRBJ2-7 | TRBV5-1 | CASSLLAGKYEQYF | TGCGCCAGCAGCTTGCTAGCGGGGAAATACGAGCAGTACTTC
. | TRBD2 | TRBJ2-7 | TRBV25-1 | CASSEGIAGGEQYF | TGTGCCAGCAGTGAAGGTATAGCGGGAGGCGAGCAGTACTTC
few | TRBD2 | TRBJ2-3 | TRBV2 | CASSAGTSGTPTDTQYF | TGTGCCAGCAGCGCTGGGACTAGCGGGACCCCCACAGATACGCAGTATTTT
once | TRBD2 | TRBJ2-3 | TRBV7-8 | CASRYLRESTDTQYF | TGTGCCAGCAGGTACTTGCGGGAGAGCACAGATACGCAGTATTTT
many | . | TRBJ1-4 | TRBV6-5 | CASSTDLTEKLFF | TGTGCCAGCAGTACGGACCTTACTGAAAAACTGTTTTTT
many | . | TRBJ1-3 | TRBV7-6 | CASSLLAGNTIYF | TGTGCCAGCAGCTTATTGGCGGGTAACACCATATATTTT
many | . | TRBJ2-7 | TRBV12-3/TRBV12-4 | CASSFRDEQYF | TGTGCCAGCAGTTTCAGGGACGAGCAGTACTTC
. | . | TRBJ2-7 | TRBV24-1 | CATSDSGTADYEQYF | TGTGCCACCAGTGATTCAGGGACTGCGGACTACGAGCAGTACTTC
many | . | TRBJ1-4 | TRBV20-1 | CSAPHGPFGGKLFF | TGCAGTGCTCCGCACGGCCCCTTCGGGGGAAAACTGTTTTTT
many | TRBD1 | TRBJ2-2 | TRBV7-3 | CASSFYQGDTGELFF | TGTGCCAGCAGCTTCTACCAGGGGGACACCGGGGAGCTGTTTTTT
. | . | TRBJ1-1 | TRBV7-2 | CASSPTPASEGGEAFF | TGTGCCAGCAGCCCAACTCCGGCCTCGGAGGGAGGTGAAGCTTTCTTT
many | . | TRBJ1-2 | TRBV12-3/TRBV12-4 | CASSLGSEGYTF | TGTGCCAGCAGTTTGGGGTCTGAGGGCTACACCTTC
many | TRBD2 | TRBJ2-5 | TRBV20-1 | CSARGLAQETQYF | TGCAGTGCCAGAGGACTAGCCCAAGAGACCCAGTACTTC
many | . | TRBJ1-5 | TRBV4-1 | CASATKDSLGDQPQHF | TGCGCCAGCGCTACGAAGGACAGTTTAGGCGATCAGCCCCAGCATTTT
once | . | TRBJ2-6 | TRBV9 | CASSRQDGSGANVLTF | TGTGCCTCCAGTCGACAGGACGGGTCTGGGGCCAACGTCCTGACTTTC
. | . | TRBJ1-1 | TRBV29-1 | CSLVVGNTEAFF | TGCAGCTTGGTAGTGGGGAACACTGAAGCTTTCTTT
. | . | TRBJ2-7 | TRBV4-2 | CASSHPTLFYEQYF | TGTGCCAGCAGCCACCCAACACTTTTCTACGAGCAGTACTTC
. | TRBD1 | TRBJ1-4 | TRBV15 | CATSRDTGGTNEKLFF | TGTGCCACCAGCAGAGATACAGGGGGCACTAATGAAAAACTGTTTTTT
many | TRBD1 | TRBJ2-7 | TRBV12-3/TRBV12-4 | CASNRQGAREQYF | TGTGCCAGCAACAGACAGGGGGCTCGGGAGCAGTACTTC
many | . | TRBJ2-7 | TRBV2 | CATTWELGAEQYF | TGTGCCACTACCTGGGAGTTGGGTGCCGAGCAGTACTTC
few | . | TRBJ2-2 | TRBV7-8 | CASSLYQGSYTGELFF | TGTGCCAGCAGCTTATATCAGGGGAGTTACACCGGGGAGCTGTTTTTT
many | . | TRBJ2-2 | TRBV11-2 | CASSLAGAGGELFF | TGTGCCAGCAGCTTAGCCGGGGCCGGAGGGGAGCTGTTTTTT
many | . | TRBJ1-1 | TRBV5-1 | CASSLGSRAGTEAFF | TGCGCCAGCAGCTTGGGGTCCAGGGCGGGCACTGAAGCTTTCTTT
many | . | TRBJ1-2 | TRBV7-2 | CASSNGGGVGYTF | TGTGCCAGCAGCAACGGCGGTGGGGTCGGCTACACCTTC
many | TRBD2 | TRBJ2-7 | TRBV20-1 | CSAREGLAGIYEQYF | TGCAGTGCTAGAGAGGGACTAGCGGGAATCTACGAGCAGTACTTC
many | . | TRBJ2-2 | TRBV10-3 | CAIGGSEATGELFF | TGTGCCATCGGCGGCAGCGAGGCCACCGGGGAGCTGTTTTTT
many | . | TRBJ2-1 | TRBV7-9 | CASSLSNEQFF | TGTGCCAGCAGCTTGTCTAATGAGCAGTTCTTC
. | . | TRBJ2-7 | TRBV5-1 | CASTGPSYEQYF | TGCGCCAGCACTGGGCCGTCCTACGAGCAGTACTTC
many | TRBD2 | TRBJ2-2 | TRBV20-1 | CSAREVTSGRGGELFF | TGCAGTGCTAGAGAAGTGACTAGCGGGAGAGGTGGGGAGCTGTTTTTT
few | . | TRBJ2-7 | TRBV5-1 | CASAGGYYEQYF | TGCGCCAGCGCAGGTGGTTACTACGAGCAGTACTTC
once | . | TRBJ2-6 | TRBV24-1 | CATSDSQNRDGANVLTF | TGTGCCACCAGTGACTCACAGAACAGGGATGGGGCCAACGTCCTGACTTTC
few | TRBD2 | TRBJ2-2 | TRBV7-3 | CASSLGLAGVEELFF | TGTGCCAGCAGCTTGGGACTAGCGGGAGTGGAGGAGCTGTTTTTT
. | . | TRBJ2-7 | TRBV6-5 | CASSSRPPLETPTNEQYF | TGTGCCAGCAGTTCCCGGCCACCGCTGGAAACCCCCACCAACGAGCAGTACTTC
. | . | TRBJ1-6 | TRBV2 | CASSAGEDSPLHF | TGTGCCAGCAGTGCAGGGGAAGATTCACCCCTCCACTTT
. | TRBD1 | TRBJ1-1 | TRBV10-3 | CAISGLSSGQGATEAFF | TGTGCCATCAGTGGTCTAAGCTCTGGACAGGGGGCCACTGAAGCTTTCTTT
. | TRBD2 | TRBJ2-1 | TRBV6-5 | CASSWQIAGVTYNEQFF | TGTGCCAGCAGTTGGCAAATAGCGGGAGTAACGTACAATGAGCAGTTCTTC
. | . | TRBJ2-7 | TRBV7-2 | CASSLVNRASASYEQYF | TGTGCCAGCAGCCTGGTCAATCGGGCTAGCGCCTCCTACGAGCAGTACTTC
few | . | TRBJ1-4 | TRBV7-8 | CAWSVRWMDEKLFF | TGTGCCTGGAGTGTTAGGTGGATGGATGAAAAACTGTTTTTT
few | . | TRBJ1-1 | TRBV6-6 | CASSYSIGVAGSPNTEAFF | TGTGCCAGCAGTTACTCGATAGGGGTCGCGGGGAGCCCAAACACTGAAGCTTTCTTT
. | . | TRBJ1-1 | TRBV4-1 | CASSFTVALVGNTEAFF | TGCGCCAGCAGCTTCACCGTGGCCCTGGTGGGGAACACTGAAGCTTTCTTT
. | . | TRBJ1-5 | TRBV15 | CATSPTEDQGWSNQPQHF | TGTGCCACCAGCCCGACTGAAGACCAGGGGTGGAGCAATCAGCCCCAGCATTTT
many | . | TRBJ2-5 | TRBV24-1 | CATTRGQMETQYF | TGTGCCACCACCCGGGGGCAGATGGAGACCCAGTACTTC
few | TRBD2 | TRBJ2-1 | TRBV20-1 | CSATGTSSYNEQFF | TGCAGTGCCACCGGGACTAGCTCCTACAATGAGCAGTTCTTC
. | . | TRBJ1-1 | TRBV29-1 | CSLARGLSTEAFF | TGCAGCTTAGCGCGGGGGTTGAGCACTGAAGCTTTCTTT
once | . | TRBJ2-5 | TRBV6-5 | CASSYPPGTQYF | TGTGCCAGCAGTTACCCCCCCGGGACCCAGTACTTC
many | . | TRBJ1-5 | TRBV20-1 | CSARIDRPPYQPQHF | TGCAGTGCTAGAATTGACAGGCCACCCTATCAGCCCCAGCATTTT
. | . | TRBJ2-5 | TRBV5-6 | CASSLYKGGGNQPQYF | TGTGCCAGCAGCTTGTATAAGGGTGGGGGCAATCAGCCCCAGTACTTC
once | TRBD1 | TRBJ2-2 | TRBV2 | CASSVNRGRTGELFF | TGTGCCAGCAGCGTGAACAGGGGCCGAACCGGGGAGCTGTTTTTT
. | TRBD1 | TRBJ2-2 | TRBV12-3/TRBV12-4 | CASSSQTGGGPWSGELFF | TGTGCCAGCAGTTCCCAGACAGGGGGAGGGCCTTGGTCCGGGGAGCTGTTTTTT